The entry that follows covers one T cell receptor (beta chain) sequence. Its binding antigen is unknown. Qualities for individual bases were not recorded, and no much larger clone is one base off. V and J lose 0 bases and 6 bases, and a span of 13 bases separates them. CDR1 and CDR2 were assigned from the germline V gene as SGHTS and YDEGEE. Counted from cysteine to phenylalanine, this CDR3 has 15 amino acids. Here the CDR3 DNA is all that survives: 45 bases in frame from base 1. TCRbeta CDR3 regions were amplified from genomic DNA using the immunoSEQ Assay, a bias-controlled multiplex PCR. In the authors' own workflow: The number of nucleated cells in each sample was estimated by amplification of reference gene primers within the assay. Sequence reads were collapsed and filtered to measure the absolute abundance of every unique TCRbeta CDR3 rearrangement. For each sample, productive Simpson clonality was calculated by taking the square root of Simpson's diversity index across productive rearrangements. The immuneACCESS repertoire file appears here via TCRdb, limited to in-frame rearrangements. These files lack a portion of the clones; in checked studies, under half of the deficit traces to unresolved V genes, and the cause of the others is not known. V, J and clone size derive from that table, while D and trimming were established from the DNA sequence. The sample table contains more than 400,000 clones; only one count was recorded for 87% of them. The ten largest account for under 0.85% of the sample.

These data belong to a study of blood T cell repertoires in COVID-19 (dated by TCRdb to about 2020). General notes on the study: Samples from collaborators originated in the United States, Italy and Spain and spanned both the acute and convalescent phases of COVID-19. The material from the prospective study consisted of cDNA or gDNA derived from T cells, B-cell-depleted T cells, or PBMCs. Deeply sampled blood TCRbeta repertoires from subjects exposed to, actively infected with, or recovered from COVID-19 were included in the dataset. A freely available public database, intended as a resource for researchers studying the immune response to SARS-CoV-2, is where the repertoires were released. The samples were drawn from two sources: the first 160 participants of the ongoing ImmuneRACE study, and 1,000 to 1,500 subjects contributed by 6 global collaborators. Sample metadata almost always included a de-identified subject ID, COVID-19 status, age in years and sex. Where available, HLA class I and class II types were obtained from metadata supplied by the sample provider rather than from assay-based typing. Study-level results and caveats: The quantity of clinical and demographic metadata differed by source and by participant and was supplied without curation.

Participants in the prospective study were aged 18 to 89 years, lived in about two dozen United States geographic areas, and enrolled through a virtual design. Cohort assignment in the prospective study relied on participant-reported clinical history from a screening survey and a study questionnaire. For ImmuneRACE Cohort 3, a participant was defined as recovered based on two consecutive negative NP/OP PCR tests, clearance by a healthcare professional, or resolution of symptoms. In the prospective study, whole blood, serum and a nasopharyngeal or oropharyngeal swab were collected from each participant by mobile phlebotomists. Prospective study participants could optionally give additional blood draws and questionnaires over an approximately two-month period. Before DNA extraction, prospective study blood samples were shipped either frozen or at room temperature.

The sequence joins TRBV5-8 to TRBJ2-1; TRBD1 is possibly the D segment (6 matching bases). This sequence originates from a woman younger than 35 who had recovered from COVID-19. Material: PBMCs or T cells enriched from blood (not recorded which). In nucleotides, the sequence is TGTGCCAGCAGCTTGGGGTGGGGGCCGGGCAATGAGCAGTTCTTC. Translated, this gives CASSLGWGPGNEQFF.